Described below is a single TCR beta chain sequence and its context. What it binds is unknown. Expressed TCRB transcripts got sequenced, as all isolated RNA was reverse transcribed. Data came from immunoSEQ multiplex PCR; TCRdb stores just in-frame clones and leaves some out. The table lists over 100,000 clones, almost 40% of them singletons, with around 0.07% in the top ten. Naive, central memory, regulatory and stem cell-like memory cells within the CD4+ compartment were sorted using CD45RO/CCR7/CD25/CD127/CD95/CD27. The data are from a study of beta chain features in type 1 diabetes. Study-level findings and limits: Fewer junction insertions and more nucleotide deletions appeared in type 1 diabetes patients.

V shed 7 bases, J shed 5 bases, and the junction held 6 bases outside the gene matches. The CDR3 is 13 residues long. From germline, CDR1 is LNHDA and CDR2 SQIVND (reference sequence). Material: stem cell memory CD4+ T cells from blood. J is TRBJ2-3 and V is TRBV19; 7 bases agree with TRBD1. The TCR comes from a woman aged 18 to 35 in good health. The CDR3 DNA reads as TGTGCCAGTAACGACAGGGCCGGAGATACGCAGTATTTT. Translating gives CASNDRAGDTQYF.